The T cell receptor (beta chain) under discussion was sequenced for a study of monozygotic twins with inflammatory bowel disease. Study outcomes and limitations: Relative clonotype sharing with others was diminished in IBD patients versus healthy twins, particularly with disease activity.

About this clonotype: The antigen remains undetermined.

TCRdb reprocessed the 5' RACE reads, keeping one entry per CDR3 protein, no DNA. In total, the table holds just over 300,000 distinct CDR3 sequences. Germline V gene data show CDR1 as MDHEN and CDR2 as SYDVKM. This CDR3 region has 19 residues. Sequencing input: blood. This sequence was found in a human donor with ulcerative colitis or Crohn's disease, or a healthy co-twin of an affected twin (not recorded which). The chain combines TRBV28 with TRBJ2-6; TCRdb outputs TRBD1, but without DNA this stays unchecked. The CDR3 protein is CASSFRGITKTSGANVLTF. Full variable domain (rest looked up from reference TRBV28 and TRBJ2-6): DVKVTQSSRYLVKRTGEKVFLECVQDMDHENMFWYRQDPGLGLRLIYFSYDVKMKEKGDIPEGYSVSREKKERFSLILESASTNQTSMYLCASSFRGITKTSGANVLTFGAGSRLTVL.